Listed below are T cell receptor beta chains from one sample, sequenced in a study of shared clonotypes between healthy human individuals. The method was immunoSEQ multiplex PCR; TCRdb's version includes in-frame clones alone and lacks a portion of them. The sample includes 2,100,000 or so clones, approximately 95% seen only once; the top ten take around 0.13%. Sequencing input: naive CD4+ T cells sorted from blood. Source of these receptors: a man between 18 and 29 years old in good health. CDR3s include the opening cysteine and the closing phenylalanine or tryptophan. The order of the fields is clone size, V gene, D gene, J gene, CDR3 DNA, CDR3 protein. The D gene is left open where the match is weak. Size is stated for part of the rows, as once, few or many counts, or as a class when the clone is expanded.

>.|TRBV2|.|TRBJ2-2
TGTGCCAGCAGTGAAGTTTCGACAGGAAGCGGGGAGCTGTTTTTT
CASSEVSTGSGELFF
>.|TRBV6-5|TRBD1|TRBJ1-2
TGTGCCAGCAGTCAGTCCCCAGGGGGCGATGGCTACACCTTC
CASSQSPGGDGYTF
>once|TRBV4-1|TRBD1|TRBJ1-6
TGCGCCAGCAGGACGACAGGGTCTGGTTCACCCCTCCACTTT
CASRTTGSGSPLHF
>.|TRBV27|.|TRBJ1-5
TGTGCCAGCAGTCCCGACCGACAGGCCGGTAAGCCCCAGCATTTT
CASSPDRQAGKPQHF
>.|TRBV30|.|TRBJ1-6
TGTGCCTGGAGGGACGGGGGGAATTCACCCCTCCACTTT
CAWRDGGNSPLHF
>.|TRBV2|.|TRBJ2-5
TGTGCCACTCAAAGGATAATACAAGAGACCCAGTACTTC
CATQRIIQETQYF
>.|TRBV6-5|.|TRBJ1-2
TGTGCCAGCAGCCCCTTTTGGGCGGGAGACTATGGCTACACCTTC
CASSPFWAGDYGYTF
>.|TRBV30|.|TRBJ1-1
TGTGCCTGGAGTGTAAGGAAAAACACTGAAGCTTTCTTT
CAWSVRKNTEAFF
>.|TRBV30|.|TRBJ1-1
TGTGCCTGGAGCCCGGGACTCTTGAGGGGCACTGAAGCTTTCTTT
CAWSPGLLRGTEAFF
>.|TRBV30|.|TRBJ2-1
TGTGCCTGGAGTGACCAGCTACTCTACAATGAGCAGTTCTTC
CAWSDQLLYNEQFF
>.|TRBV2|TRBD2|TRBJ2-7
TGTGCCAGCAGTGGTTCTAGCGGGGTCCCCTACGAGCAGTACTTC
CASSGSSGVPYEQYF
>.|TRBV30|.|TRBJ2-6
TGTGCCTGGGGACGATTCCCCGGGGCCAACGTCCTGACTTTC
CAWGRFPGANVLTF